The 19 T cell receptor beta chains below come from one sample, sequenced in a study of post-analysis software for immune sequencing data. Study results and limitations: TRBV5-6, TRBV5-1 and TRBV20-1 were among five TRBV segments more frequent in patients than controls.

Tagging with unique molecular identifiers was a feature of the TCR beta cDNA libraries. MiXCR, applied by TCRdb to the PCR reads, yields one record per CDR3 protein. Of fewer than 850,000 distinct CDR3 sequences listed, just under 30% were seen once; the top ten hold more than 0.55%. The antigens for these receptors are not known. The sample comprised blood. These receptors were taken from a girl aged 10-17 years with multiple sclerosis.

The chain carries TRBV11-2 and TRBJ2-1; D uncertain. The CDR3 runs 16 residues. Trimming took 5 bases from V and 3 from J, leaving 17 bases between them. CDR1 and CDR2 from the germline V gene are SGHAT and FQNNGV. CDR3 DNA: TGTGCCAGCAGCCCATTACACGGGCCTCGCTACAATGAGCAGTTCTTC. Translating it yields CASSPLHGPRYNEQFF.

This chain connects TRBV29-1 to TRBJ2-7, with 11 bases lining up with TRBD2. Germline V gene data show CDR1 as SQVTM and CDR2 as ANQGSEA. V shed 4 bases, J shed 7 bases, and the junction held 0 bases outside the gene matches. CDR3 length: 11 amino acids. This CDR3 reads CSVGLAGEQYF. The CDR3, as DNA: TGCAGCGTTGGACTAGCGGGAGAGCAGTACTTC.

V and J are TRBV20-1 and TRBJ2-1, with TRBD2 matching over 10 bases. The length of the CDR3 is 15 residues. Germline V gene data show CDR1 as DFQATT and CDR2 as SNEGSKA (reference sequence). Trimming at V came to 3 bases and at J to 8 bases, leaving 10 bases not matched to a gene. The CDR3 DNA reads as TGCAGTGCTAGGGGGACTAGCGTGGTTTGGGATGAGCAGTTCTTC. Residues: CSARGTSVVWDEQFF.

This clonotype showed up just a few times. This rearrangement joins TRBV11-2 to TRBJ2-4; unclear D gene. Germline values: CDR1 SGHAT, CDR2 FQNNGV. V gave up 1 base and J gave up 2 bases, with 12 bases separating them. This CDR3 contains 16 residues. The CDR3 DNA reads as TGTGCCAGCAGCTTAGCGGGTTGGGAAACCAAAAACATTCAGTACTTC. Residues: CASSLAGWETKNIQYF.

This clonotype has a count of ten or more. At one end, the junction sequence differs from germline, possibly due to a read error. The chain recombines TRBV6-5 with TRBJ2-3; 12 nucleotides match TRBD2. The CDR3 is 16 residues long. The V gene's germline CDR1 is MNHEY and CDR2 SVGAGI. The CDR3 DNA sequence: TGTACCAGCAGTCGCCCGACTAGCGGGGGATCAGATACGCAGTATTTT. The encoded protein is CTSSRPTSGGSDTQYF.

This clonotype has more than one count but fewer than ten. CDR3 amino acids: CSVGQSYTDTQYF. CDR3 bases: TGCAGCGTCGGACAGAGCTACACAGATACGCAGTATTTT. V gene TRBV29-1 combines with J gene TRBJ2-3; a possible D gene is TRBD1 (6 bases). V was trimmed by 6 bases and J by 2 bases, leaving 12 bases between them. This CDR3 is built from 13 residues. Germline V gives CDR1 SQVTM, CDR2 ANQGSEA.

The chain carries TRBV30 and TRBJ2-1, with 8 bases lining up with TRBD2. The CDR3 runs 14 residues. V trimming: 1 base; J trimming: 2 bases; junction bases outside the gene matches: 1. Germline values: CDR1 GTSNPN, CDR2 SVGIG (reference sequence). The CDR3: CAWSGGRTYNEQFF. CDR3 nucleotide sequence: TGTGCCTGGAGTGGCGGGAGGACCTACAATGAGCAGTTCTTC.

This chain uses TRBV4-1 with TRBJ1-2; tentatively, D is TRBD1 (6 bases). The CDR3 contains 18 residues. Per the germline V gene, CDR1 is MGHRA and CDR2 is YSYEKL. V was trimmed by 0 bases and J by 3 bases, leaving 20 bases between them. The CDR3 spells CASSQDRGAPQIYYGYTF. CDR3 nucleotides: TGCGCCAGCAGCCAAGATAGGGGGGCCCCACAAATTTACTATGGCTACACCTTC.

In this sample, this clonotype turned up a few times. The V and J genes are TRBV5-1 and TRBJ1-1; D is ambiguous. V was pared by 0 bases and J by 0 bases, with 6 bases between. This CDR3 comprises 14 residues. Per germline, CDR1 SGHRS and CDR2 YFSETQ. CDR3 bases: TGCGCCAGCAGCTTGGTAGGAGTGAACACTGAAGCTTTCTTT. Protein: CASSLVGVNTEAFF.

This clonotype turned up a few times. The chain joins TRBV4-1 to TRBJ2-6, with 8 bases aligning to TRBD1. Germline V CDR1 and CDR2: MGHRA, YSYEKL. J was trimmed by 3 bases and V by 1 base; bases with no gene match: 2. CDR3 size: 16 residues. CDR3 protein: CASSQAGGGGANVLTF. The CDR3 nucleotides are TGCGCCAGCAGCCAAGCAGGGGGCGGTGGGGCCAACGTCCTGACTTTC.

V gene TRBV20-1 combines with J gene TRBJ2-2; D is unresolved. Germline lookup yields CDR1 DFQATT and CDR2 SNEGSKA (reference sequence). Trimming removed 3 bases from V and 2 bases from J, with 7 bases in between. The CDR3 runs to 13 residues. As DNA, the CDR3 is TGCAGTGCTAGCCGGACCAACACCGGGGAGCTGTTTTTT. Translated: CSASRTNTGELFF.

The chain is built from TRBV28 and TRBJ1-4; perhaps TRBD1 as D (5 bases). Trimming left V 5 bases short and J 0 bases short, with 13 bases between. CDR3 size: 16 residues. Germline-derived CDR1 and CDR2 are MDHEN and SYDVKM. The CDR3 DNA follows: TGTGCCAGCAGTAAAGACAGCCTTGCAACTAATGAAAAACTGTTTTTT. Translated, it gives CASSKDSLATNEKLFF.

This clonotype was detected a few times. V gene TRBV2 combines with J gene TRBJ1-4; D gene unclear. This CDR3 has 12 residues. V lost 8 bases and J lost 10, with 14 bases in between. Germline V CDR1 and CDR2: SNHLY, FYNNEI. The chain's CDR3 is CASVIRIGKLFF. CDR3 DNA sequence: TGTGCCAGCGTAATAAGGATTGGAAAACTGTTTTTT.

This clonotype was seen at least ten times. The V call is TRBV20-1, the J call TRBJ2-1, with a weak D call TRBD2 (6 bases). This CDR3 has 14 amino acids. Germline CDR1 and CDR2: DFQATT and SNEGSKA (reference sequence). V was shortened by 3 bases and J by 6 bases, with 15 bases between the two germline ends. Written as DNA, the CDR3 is TGCAGTGCTAGTTCTGGATGGAGGGGCAATGAGCAGTTCTTC. Its translation: CSASSGWRGNEQFF.

This chain joins TRBV4-1 and TRBJ1-6; TRBD1 matches at 9 bases. Germline V lookup: CDR1 MGHRA, CDR2 YSYEKL. The CDR3 contains 14 residues. V gave up 5 bases and J gave up 7 bases; unmatched junction bases: 3. The CDR3 DNA follows: TGCGCCAGCAGCTGGACAGGGGCGAATTCACCCCTCCACTTT. It translates to CASSWTGANSPLHF.

V usage is TRBV10-3 and J usage is TRBJ2-3; 11 bases are a match to TRBD2. Looked up from germline, CDR1 is ENHRY and CDR2 is SYGVKD. V was clipped by 3 bases and J by 4 bases; unmatched bases: 9. The CDR3 is 17 amino acids. This CDR3 reads CAISDTLAGGRPDTQYF. CDR3 bases: TGTGCCATCAGTGATACCCTAGCGGGAGGACGCCCAGATACGCAGTATTTT.

The V call is TRBV6-6, the J call TRBJ1-1; 10 bases align to TRBD1. The CDR3 length is 15 residues. Germline V CDR1 and CDR2: MNHNY, SVGAGI (reference sequence). V shed 6 bases and J 5 bases; nucleotides not matched to a gene: 9. This CDR3 is CASSPRRDRGTEAFF. CDR3 DNA sequence: TGTGCCAGCAGCCCGCGCCGGGACAGGGGAACTGAAGCTTTCTTT.

This clonotype was counted only a few times. The gene calls are TRBV28 and TRBJ2-3, with D maybe TRBD2 (5 bases). Germline CDR1 and CDR2: MDHEN and SYDVKM. This CDR3 comprises 16 residues. Between the trimmed V and J ends, which lost 7 bases and 2 bases, there was a span of 19 bases. CDR3 nucleotides: TGTGCCAGCACCCGACGGGGTGGGATCCTCACAGATACGCAGTATTTT. The encoded protein is CASTRRGGILTDTQYF. Looking up the rest from reference TRBV28 and TRBJ2-3 gives the full variable domain: DVKVTQSSRYLVKRTGEKVFLECVQDMDHENMFWYRQDPGLGLRLIYFSYDVKMKEKGDIPEGYSVSREKKERFSLILESASTNQTSMYLCASTRRGGILTDTQYFGPGTRLTVL.

The CDR3 sequence is CASSNRDRAYEQYF. DNA of the CDR3: TGTGCCAGCAGTAACCGGGACAGGGCCTACGAGCAGTACTTC. The chain couples TRBV6-1 to TRBJ2-7; 9 bases are a match to TRBD1. J lost 2 bases, V lost 5 bases, and 4 bases had no gene match. Germline assignment: CDR1 MNHNS and CDR2 SASEGT. CDR3 size: 14 residues.